Described below is a single TCR beta chain sequence and its context. Using a J-beta primer mix together with a sample-barcoded 5' primer, a second PCR was run for about 6 to 11 cycles. TCRdb redid the calling of the 5' RACE reads with MiXCR, one entry per CDR3 protein. The sample includes 450,000 to 700,000 distinct CDR3 sequences, 27% of them seen just once. Per germline, CDR1 SGHTA and CDR2 FQGNSA. The CDR3 is 15 amino acids. Trimming stripped 1 base from V and 0 bases from J, with 6 bases between. The data derive from a study of blood T cells in healthy people across ages. This chain uses TRBV7-2 with TRBJ2-2; no reliable D call. The clonotype originates from a woman aged 70-85 years in good health. Sequenced: blood. The CDR3 is CASSLDYANTGELFF. The DNA of the CDR3 is TGTGCCAGCAGCTTAGACTACGCGAACACCGGGGAGCTGTTTTTT.